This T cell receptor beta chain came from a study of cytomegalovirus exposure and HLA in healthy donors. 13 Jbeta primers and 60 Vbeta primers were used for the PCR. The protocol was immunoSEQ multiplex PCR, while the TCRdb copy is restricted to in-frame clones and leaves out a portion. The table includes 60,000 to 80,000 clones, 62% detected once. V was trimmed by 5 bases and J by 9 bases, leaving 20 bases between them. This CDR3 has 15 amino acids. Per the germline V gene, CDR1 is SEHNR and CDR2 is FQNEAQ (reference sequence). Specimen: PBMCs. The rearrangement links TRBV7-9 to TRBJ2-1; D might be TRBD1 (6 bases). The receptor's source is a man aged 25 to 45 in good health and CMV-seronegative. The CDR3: CASSPWTATVFEQFF. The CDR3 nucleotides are TGTGCCAGCAGCCCATGGACAGCTACAGTCTTTGAGCAGTTCTTC.